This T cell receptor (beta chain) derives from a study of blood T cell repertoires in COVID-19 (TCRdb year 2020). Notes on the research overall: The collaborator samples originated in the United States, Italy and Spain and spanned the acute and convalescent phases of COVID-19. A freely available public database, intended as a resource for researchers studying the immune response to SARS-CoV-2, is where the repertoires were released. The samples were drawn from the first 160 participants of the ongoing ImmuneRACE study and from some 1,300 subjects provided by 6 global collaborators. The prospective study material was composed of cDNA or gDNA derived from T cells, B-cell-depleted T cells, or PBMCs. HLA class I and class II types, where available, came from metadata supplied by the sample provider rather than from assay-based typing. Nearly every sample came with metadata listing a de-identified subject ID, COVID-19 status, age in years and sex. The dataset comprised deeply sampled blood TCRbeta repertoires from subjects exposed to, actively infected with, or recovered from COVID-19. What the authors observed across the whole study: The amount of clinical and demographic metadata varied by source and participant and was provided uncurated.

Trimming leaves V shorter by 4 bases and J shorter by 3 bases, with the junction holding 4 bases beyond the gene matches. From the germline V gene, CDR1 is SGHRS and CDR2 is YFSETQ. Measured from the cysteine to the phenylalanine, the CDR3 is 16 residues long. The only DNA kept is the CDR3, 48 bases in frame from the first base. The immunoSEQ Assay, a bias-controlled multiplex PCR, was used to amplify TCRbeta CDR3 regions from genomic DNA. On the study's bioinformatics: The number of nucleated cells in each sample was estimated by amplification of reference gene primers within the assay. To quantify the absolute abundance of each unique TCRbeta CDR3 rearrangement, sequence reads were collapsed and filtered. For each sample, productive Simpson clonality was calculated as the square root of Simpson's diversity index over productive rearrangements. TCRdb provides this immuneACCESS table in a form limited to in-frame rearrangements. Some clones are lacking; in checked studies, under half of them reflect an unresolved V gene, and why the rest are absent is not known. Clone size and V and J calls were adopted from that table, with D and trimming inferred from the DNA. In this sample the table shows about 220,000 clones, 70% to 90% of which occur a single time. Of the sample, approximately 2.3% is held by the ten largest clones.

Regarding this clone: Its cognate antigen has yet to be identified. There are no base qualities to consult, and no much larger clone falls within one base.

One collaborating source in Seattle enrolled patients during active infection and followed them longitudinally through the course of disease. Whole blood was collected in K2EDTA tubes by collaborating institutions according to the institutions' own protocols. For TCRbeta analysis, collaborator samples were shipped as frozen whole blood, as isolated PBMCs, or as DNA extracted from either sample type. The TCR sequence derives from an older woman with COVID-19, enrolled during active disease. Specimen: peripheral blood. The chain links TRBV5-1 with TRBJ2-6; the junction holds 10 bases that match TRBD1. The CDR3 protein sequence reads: CASSRGTGVGANVLTF. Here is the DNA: TGCGCCAGCAGCCGCGGGACAGGGGTTGGGGCCAACGTCCTGACTTTC.